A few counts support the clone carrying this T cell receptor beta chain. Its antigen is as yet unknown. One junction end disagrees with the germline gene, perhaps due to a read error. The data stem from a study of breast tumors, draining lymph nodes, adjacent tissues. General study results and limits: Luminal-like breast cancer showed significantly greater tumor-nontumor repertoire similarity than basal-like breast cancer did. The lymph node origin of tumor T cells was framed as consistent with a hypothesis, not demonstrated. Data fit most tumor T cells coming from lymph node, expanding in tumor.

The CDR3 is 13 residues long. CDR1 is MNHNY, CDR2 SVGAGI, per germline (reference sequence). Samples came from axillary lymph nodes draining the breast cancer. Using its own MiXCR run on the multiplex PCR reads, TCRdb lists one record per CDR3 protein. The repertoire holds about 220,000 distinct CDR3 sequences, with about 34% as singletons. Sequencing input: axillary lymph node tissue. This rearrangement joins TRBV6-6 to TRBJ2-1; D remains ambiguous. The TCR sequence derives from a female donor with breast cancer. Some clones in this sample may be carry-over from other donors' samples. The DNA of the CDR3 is TGTGCCAGCAGTCACTCGGAGTCAACGGGGCAGTTCTTC. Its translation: CASSHSESTGQFF.